These 19 T cell receptor beta chains originate from one sample sequenced in a study of blood T cell repertoires in COVID-19. TCRdb keeps only in-frame clones here, not all; method: immunoSEQ multiplex PCR. The data contain just over 250,000 clones, 91% of them singletons. Sequencing used peripheral blood. The receptors derive from a person under 35 with COVID-19, enrolled during active disease.

V is TRBV6-5 and J is TRBJ1-6; perhaps TRBD1 as D (5 bases). The CDR3 contains 12 residues. V shed 6 bases and J shed 15 bases, with 15 bases lying between them. CDR1 and CDR2 from the germline V gene are MNHEY and SVGAGI. DNA of the CDR3: TGTGCCAGCAGAACCTCCGGGACTGACCTCCACTTT. It specifies CASRTSGTDLHF.

This clone came up a few times. V gene TRBV28 combines with J gene TRBJ1-3; 7 bases line up with TRBD1. V trimming: 3 bases; J trimming: 1 base; junction bases outside the gene matches: 6. Germline V CDR1 and CDR2: MDHEN, SYDVKM. CDR3 size: 16 residues. The chain's CDR3 is CASSLQETGSGNTIYF. DNA for the CDR3: TGTGCCAGCAGTTTGCAAGAGACAGGGTCTGGAAACACCATATATTTT.

The V call is TRBV7-6, the J call TRBJ2-5; 7 positions match TRBD1. Germline lookup yields CDR1 SGHVS and CDR2 FNYEAQ. The CDR3 runs 17 residues. The trim removed 4 bases at V and 5 bases at J, leaving 16 bases unmatched. CDR3 protein: CASSSLFKTGSGETQYF. The CDR3 DNA follows: TGTGCCAGCAGCTCCTTATTCAAGACAGGGAGCGGTGAGACCCAGTACTTC. Filled out from reference TRBV7-6 and TRBJ2-5, the complete variable domain reads GAGVSQSPRYKVTKRGQDVALRCDPISGHVSLYWYRQALGQGPEFLTYFNYEAQQDKSGLPNDRFSAERPEGSISTLTIQRTEQRDSAMYRCASSSLFKTGSGETQYFGPGTRLLVL.

This clone was counted a single time. This chain uses TRBV9 with TRBJ2-1; 8 bases fit TRBD2. The V gene's germline CDR1 is SGDLS and CDR2 YYNGEE. J lost 8 bases, V lost 4 bases, and 14 bases had no gene match. This CDR3 has 16 residues. CDR3 sequence: CASSPSYGLAGDEQFF. CDR3 DNA: TGTGCCAGCAGCCCGTCCTACGGACTAGCAGGGGATGAGCAGTTCTTC.

The chain links TRBV27 to TRBJ1-6, with a possible D match to TRBD1 (5 bases). Germline assignment: CDR1 MNHEY and CDR2 SMNVEV (reference sequence). The CDR3 is made up of 16 amino acids. V lost 7 bases, J lost 0 bases, and 13 bases lay in between. CDR3 residues: CASTDSLSSYNSPLHF. As DNA, the CDR3 is TGTGCCAGCACCGACAGCCTGAGCTCCTATAATTCACCCCTCCACTTT.

The J gene is TRBJ2-1, the V gene TRBV9, with D possibly matching TRBD2 (6 bases). The V and J ends lost 3 bases and 9 bases respectively, with 16 bases between them. Germline CDR1 reads SGDLS; CDR2 reads YYNGEE. The CDR3 contains 14 residues. CDR3 DNA sequence: TGTGCCAGCAGCGCCCTAGGGTTCGGGGGTGAGCAGTTCTTC. Translation: CASSALGFGGEQFF.

V is TRBV7-3 and J is TRBJ2-2; no clear D. CDR3 length: 14 residues. CDR1 is SGHTA, CDR2 FQGTGA, per germline. Trimming left V 0 bases short and J 8 bases short, with 10 bases between. Written as DNA, the CDR3 is TGTGCCAGCAGCTTAACTAGATCTTCGGGGGAGCTGTTTTTT. Residues: CASSLTRSSGELFF. Based on the CDR3 plus reference TRBV7-3 and TRBJ2-2, the full variable domain is GAGVSQTPSNKVTEKGKYVELRCDPISGHTALYWYRQSLGQGPEFLIYFQGTGAADDSGLPNDRFFAVRPEGSVSTLKIQRTERGDSAVYLCASSLTRSSGELFFGEGSRLTVL.

V gene TRBV3-1 (or the pseudogene TRBV3-2) combines with J gene TRBJ2-3; 7 nucleotides match TRBD2. The CDR3 runs to 13 residues. Germline CDR1 is LGHDT and CDR2 is YNNKEL (reference sequence). The ends lost 7 bases at V and 3 bases at J; junction bases unmatched: 4. The CDR3 region has the DNA TGTGCCAGCACCCCGGGGGGAACAGATACGCAGTATTTT. Protein: CASTPGGTDTQYF.

The chain carries TRBV6-2 or TRBV6-3 and TRBJ1-3; D not resolved. The CDR3 runs 14 residues. CDR1 is MNHEY and CDR2 is SVGEGT in the germline V gene. Trimming took 2 bases from V and 2 from J, leaving 7 bases between them. The CDR3 DNA follows: TGTGCCAGCAGTTACGCGAGTCCTGGAAACACCATATATTTT. Translation gives CASSYASPGNTIYF.

This clone was picked up a small number of times. The V gene is TRBV4-1, the J gene TRBJ2-3; D is unclear. This CDR3 is built from 15 residues. V was cut by 0 bases and J by 1 base, with 8 bases left in between. In germline, CDR1 is MGHRA, CDR2 YSYEKL. CDR3 sequence: CASSQEETRTDTQYF. Written as DNA, the CDR3 is TGCGCCAGCAGCCAAGAGGAGACTCGCACAGATACGCAGTATTTT.

The chain has TRBV7-9 and TRBJ1-6; TRBD1 is a possible D gene (6 bases). V lost 2 bases and J lost 5, with 10 bases in between. In germline, CDR1 is SEHNR, CDR2 FQNEAQ (reference sequence). The CDR3 has 15 residues. CDR3 sequence: CASSLMDSDNSPLHF. The CDR3 coding sequence is TGTGCCAGCAGCTTAATGGACAGCGATAATTCACCCCTCCACTTT.

Notes on this clone: This CDR3 is also generated by other DNA sequences in the sample. The V call is TRBV19, the J call TRBJ1-1, with 7 bases lining up with TRBD1. From germline, CDR1 is LNHDA and CDR2 SQIVND (reference sequence). The CDR3 extends over 12 amino acids. The V segment lost 5 bases and the J segment 5 bases; nucleotides outside the gene matches: 2. The CDR3: CASSLTGTEAFF. The CDR3 nucleotides read TGTGCCAGTAGTTTGACAGGGACTGAAGCTTTCTTT.

The rearrangement links TRBV5-6 to TRBJ1-1; the D is unclear. Germline-derived CDR1 and CDR2 are SGHDT and YYEEEE. This CDR3 is built from 13 residues. The germline V and J ends were trimmed by 6 bases and 8 bases, with 17 bases remaining between them. CDR3 region: CASTPSTGLEAFF. CDR3 bases: TGTGCCAGCACCCCAAGTACGGGTTTAGAAGCTTTCTTT.

The rearrangement links TRBV27 to TRBJ2-2; D gene uncertain. V shed 4 bases and J shed 4 bases, with 16 bases lying between them. The germline gives CDR1 MNHEY, CDR2 SMNVEV (reference sequence). The CDR3 spans 16 residues. CDR3 DNA sequence: TGTGCCAGCAGTTCAGGCCAGGTTTTAGTCACCGGGGAGCTGTTTTTT. Translating gives CASSSGQVLVTGELFF.

The rearrangement links TRBV5-1 to TRBJ2-7; the D gene is possibly TRBD1 (5 bases). CDR3 length: 13 amino acids. CDR1 SGHRS and CDR2 YFSETQ come from the germline V gene. V dropped 4 bases and J dropped 6 bases, with 14 bases sitting between them. The CDR3 spells CASSHRRGGEQYF. The CDR3 nucleotides are TGCGCCAGCAGCCACCGAAGGGGTGGCGAGCAGTACTTC.

This clone was seen only a few times. The chain combines TRBV5-1 with TRBJ2-3; D gene ambiguous. Germline-derived CDR1 and CDR2 are SGHRS and YFSETQ. The CDR3 has 13 residues. V was trimmed by 1 base and J by 2 bases, leaving 5 bases between them. The CDR3 bases are TGCGCCAGCAGCTTGCTTTACACAGATACGCAGTATTTT. Its translation is CASSLLYTDTQYF.

The chain carries TRBV13 and TRBJ1-2; tentatively, D is TRBD1 (5 bases). Trimming stripped 2 bases from V and 5 bases from J, with 15 bases between. Germline lookup yields CDR1 PRHDT and CDR2 FYEKMQ (reference sequence). CDR3 length equals 15 residues. CDR3 amino acids: CASSLRAGKTYGYTF. The CDR3 nucleotides read TGTGCCAGCAGCTTAAGGGCAGGGAAGACTTATGGCTACACCTTC.

The chain recombines TRBV5-4 with TRBJ2-3; 8 bases map to TRBD2. V lost 7 bases, J lost 5 bases, and 12 bases stayed unmatched. CDR3 size: 15 residues. Germline-derived CDR1 and CDR2 are SGHNT and YYREEE (reference sequence). Here the CDR3 DNA reads TGTGCCAGCTCCCTAAGCGGGAGAGGGGGAGATACGCAGTATTTT. Protein sequence: CASSLSGRGGDTQYF.

The chain couples TRBV5-4 to TRBJ1-4; 8 nucleotides line up with TRBD1. There are 15 residues in the CDR3. The J segment lost 3 bases and the V segment lost 4 bases, leaving 5 bases of the junction unmatched. Germline values: CDR1 SGHNT, CDR2 YYREEE (reference sequence). The CDR3 sequence: CASSGRQGPNEKLFF. CDR3 sequence (DNA): TGTGCCAGCAGCGGACGACAGGGGCCTAATGAAAAACTGTTTTTT.